The source of this T cell receptor (beta chain) is a study of T cells in Graves' hyperthyroidism and ophthalmopathy. On the study more broadly: Peripheral blood was collected at initial diagnosis, before any treatment. Study-wide results and caveats: Among thyroid clonotypes expanded above 0.001, most also appeared in blood. Through a model of 13 V-J features, ophthalmopathy was separated from stable hyperthyroidism.

Amplification of TCR beta CDR3 regions was performed using RNA transcripts as template. TCR CDR3 underwent first-round RT-PCR with the HTBI primer set. TCRdb reanalysed the multiplex PCR reads using MiXCR and keeps one entry per CDR3 protein. This sample has roughly 300,000 distinct CDR3 sequences; less than 30% occur once, and the top ten carry around 28%. This clonotype was recorded at least ten times. Its antigen remains unknown. Patients were excluded because of uncontrolled infection, other autoimmune disease, pregnancy or lactation. The sequence was collected from a man aged 40-50 years with Graves' hyperthyroidism that later progressed to Graves' ophthalmopathy. Sequenced material: blood.

The CDR3 sequence: CASSPYRSTGNNEQYF. The CDR3 region has the DNA TGTGCCAGCAGCCCCTACCGTTCGACAGGGAACAACGAGCAGTACTTC. V and J are TRBV4-2 and TRBJ2-7; TRBD1 agrees at 7 bases. This CDR3 spans 16 amino acids. Germline CDR1 and CDR2: LGHNA and YNFKEQ. V lost 4 bases to trimming and J lost 5 bases; unmatched junction nucleotides: 14.